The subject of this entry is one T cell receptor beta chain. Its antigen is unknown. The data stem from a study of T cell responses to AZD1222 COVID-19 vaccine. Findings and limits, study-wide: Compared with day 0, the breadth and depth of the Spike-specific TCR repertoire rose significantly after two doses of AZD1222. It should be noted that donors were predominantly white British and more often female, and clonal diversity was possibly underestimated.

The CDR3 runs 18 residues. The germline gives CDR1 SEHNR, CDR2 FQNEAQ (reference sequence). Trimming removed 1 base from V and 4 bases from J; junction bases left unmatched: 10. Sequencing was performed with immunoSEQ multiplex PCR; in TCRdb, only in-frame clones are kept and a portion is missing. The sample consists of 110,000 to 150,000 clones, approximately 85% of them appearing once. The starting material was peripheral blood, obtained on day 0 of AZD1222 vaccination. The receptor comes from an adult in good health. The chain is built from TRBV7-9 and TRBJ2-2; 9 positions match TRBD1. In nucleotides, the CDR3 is TGTGCCAGCAGCTTAGTACAGGGGGCGTTGTTTGGCACCGGGGAGCTGTTTTTT. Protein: CASSLVQGALFGTGELFF.